A selection of T cell receptor beta chains follows, all from one sample in a study of blood T cell repertoires in COVID-19. Clones were read by immunoSEQ multiplex PCR, and TCRdb kept only the in-frame ones, dropping some. The data hold a few hundred thousand clones, with 89% observed a single time. Sequenced: peripheral blood. These receptors came from a woman in her thirties or forties who had recovered from COVID-19. Both conserved end residues are part of each CDR3. A D gene is named only where the DNA matches it firmly. Clone size, where shown, is once, few, many, or a class for clones that have expanded.

j_gene,abundance,v_gene,d_gene,CDR3aa,CDR3nt
TRBJ2-1,few,TRBV3-1/TRBV3-2,TRBD2,CASSSPAGGPSNEQFF,TGTGCCAGCAGCTCGCCCGCGGGGGGGCCCAGCAATGAGCAGTTCTTC
TRBJ1-1,.,TRBV24-1,TRBD1,CATSDSRTGANTEAFF,TGTGCCACCAGTGATTCGCGGACAGGCGCGAACACTGAAGCTTTCTTT
TRBJ2-7,.,TRBV28,.,CASSKYYEQYF,TGTGCCAGCAGTAAATACTACGAGCAGTACTTC
TRBJ2-5,few,TRBV5-1,.,CASSHEIQETQYF,TGCGCCAGCAGCCATGAGATACAAGAGACCCAGTACTTC
TRBJ1-1,.,TRBV18,TRBD1,CASSPQTGGGMNTEAFF,TGTGCCAGCTCACCTCAAACAGGGGGCGGCATGAACACTGAAGCTTTCTTT
TRBJ2-1,.,TRBV12-3/TRBV12-4,.,CASSFQTRNEQFF,TGTGCCAGCAGTTTTCAGACACGCAATGAGCAGTTCTTC
TRBJ2-1,.,TRBV7-2,.,CASSLVVNEQFF,TGTGCCAGCAGCTTAGTAGTAAATGAGCAGTTCTTC
TRBJ1-2,.,TRBV9,.,CASSSSGGSYGYTF,TGTGCCAGCAGCTCTTCGGGGGGAAGCTATGGCTACACCTTC
TRBJ2-2,.,TRBV10-3,TRBD1,CATLGTGVTGELFF,TGTGCCACCCTCGGGACAGGGGTTACCGGGGAGCTGTTTTTT
TRBJ2-1,.,TRBV18,TRBD2,CASSAGLAENEQFF,TGTGCCAGCTCAGCGGGACTAGCGGAGAATGAGCAGTTCTTC
TRBJ1-5,.,TRBV21-1,.,CASSKVDSPIIQPQHF,TGTGCCAGCAGCAAAGTCGACAGCCCTATAATTCAGCCCCAGCATTTT
TRBJ2-5,.,TRBV12-5,TRBD1,CASGLGQGHSETQYF,TGTGCTAGTGGTTTGGGACAGGGGCATTCGGAGACCCAGTACTTC
TRBJ1-1,.,TRBV3-1/TRBV3-2,TRBD1,CASSQGQGPEAFF,TGTGCCAGCAGCCAAGGACAGGGCCCTGAAGCTTTCTTT
TRBJ2-3,.,TRBV6-2/TRBV6-3,TRBD1,CASSLGTGGTDTQYF,TGTGCCAGCAGTCTCGGGACAGGTGGGACAGATACGCAGTATTTT
TRBJ1-6,.,TRBV4-3,TRBD1,CASSQVPGQGTSPLHF,TGCGCCAGCAGCCAAGTCCCGGGACAGGGGACTTCACCCCTCCACTTT
TRBJ2-1,once,TRBV10-3,.,CAISEGDRARHEQFF,TGTGCCATCAGTGAAGGAGACAGAGCACGTCATGAGCAGTTCTTC
TRBJ2-3,.,TRBV15,TRBD2,CATSREASGALADTQYF,TGTGCCACCAGCAGAGAAGCTAGCGGGGCATTGGCAGATACGCAGTATTTT
TRBJ2-7,.,TRBV5-6,TRBD2,CASSSGGYAYEQYF,TGTGCCAGCAGCTCGGGGGGGTATGCCTACGAGCAGTACTTC
TRBJ2-1,few,TRBV11-3,.,CASSSLRDNEQFF,TGTGCCAGCAGCTCTCTCCGCGACAATGAGCAGTTCTTC
TRBJ2-3,.,TRBV7-2,.,CASSLGSITDTQYF,TGTGCCAGCAGCTTAGGGTCTATCACAGATACGCAGTATTTT
TRBJ2-1,few,TRBV4-3,TRBD2,CASSQDGSSGIEQFF,TGCGCCAGCAGCCAAGATGGCTCTAGCGGTATTGAGCAGTTCTTC
TRBJ1-4,.,TRBV7-9,.,CASSLRAPNEKLFF,TGTGCCAGCAGCTTGCGGGCCCCTAATGAAAAACTGTTTTTT
TRBJ2-1,.,TRBV10-3,TRBD2,CAIKEFSGRGDNEQFF,TGTGCCATCAAAGAATTTAGCGGGCGCGGAGACAATGAGCAGTTCTTC
TRBJ2-3,.,TRBV5-6,TRBD2,CASSSSDGGTLLSGSTQYF,TGTGCCAGCAGCTCTTCGGACGGAGGGACCCTCCTTAGCGGGAGTACGCAGTATTTT
TRBJ2-1,.,TRBV9,.,CASSVAPQGGAHEQFF,TGTGCCAGCAGCGTAGCCCCACAGGGAGGGGCCCATGAGCAGTTCTTC
TRBJ1-3,.,TRBV15,.,CATSREVGRFTGNTIYF,TGTGCCACCAGCAGAGAGGTTGGCAGATTCACTGGAAACACCATATATTTT